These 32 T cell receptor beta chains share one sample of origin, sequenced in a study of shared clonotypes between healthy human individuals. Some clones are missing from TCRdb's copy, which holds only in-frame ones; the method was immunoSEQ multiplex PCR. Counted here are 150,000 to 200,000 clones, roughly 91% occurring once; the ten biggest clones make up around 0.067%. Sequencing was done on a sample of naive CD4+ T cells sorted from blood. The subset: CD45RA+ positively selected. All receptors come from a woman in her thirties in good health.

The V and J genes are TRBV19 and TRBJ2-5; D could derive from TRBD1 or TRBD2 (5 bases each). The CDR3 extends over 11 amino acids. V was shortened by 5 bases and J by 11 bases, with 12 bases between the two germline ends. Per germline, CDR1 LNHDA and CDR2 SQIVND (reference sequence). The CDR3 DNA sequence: TGTGCCAGTAGTGGGGGTGGAGAGCAGTACTTC. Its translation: CASSGGGEQYF.

In DNA form, the CDR3 reads TGTGCCTGGGGACTGAGGAACACCGGGGAGCTGTTTTTT. Its translation: CAWGLRNTGELFF. The chain links TRBV30 to TRBJ2-2, with D possibly being TRBD2 (5 bases). The germline V and J ends were trimmed by 5 bases and 1 base, with 8 bases remaining between them. Germline assignment: CDR1 GTSNPN and CDR2 SVGIG (reference sequence). The CDR3 is 13 residues long.

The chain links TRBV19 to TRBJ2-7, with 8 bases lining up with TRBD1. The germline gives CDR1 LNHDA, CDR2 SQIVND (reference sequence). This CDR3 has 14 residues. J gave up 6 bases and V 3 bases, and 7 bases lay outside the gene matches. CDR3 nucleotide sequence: TGTGCCAGTAGTATCCACAGCGACAGGGGCGAGCAGTACTTC. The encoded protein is CASSIHSDRGEQYF.

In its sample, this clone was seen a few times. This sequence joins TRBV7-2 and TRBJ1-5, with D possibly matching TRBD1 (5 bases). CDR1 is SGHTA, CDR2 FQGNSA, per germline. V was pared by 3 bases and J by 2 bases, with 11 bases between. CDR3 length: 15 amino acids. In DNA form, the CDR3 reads TGTGCCAGCAGCTTCGGGACCAGGGGCAATCAGCCCCAGCATTTT. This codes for CASSFGTRGNQPQHF.

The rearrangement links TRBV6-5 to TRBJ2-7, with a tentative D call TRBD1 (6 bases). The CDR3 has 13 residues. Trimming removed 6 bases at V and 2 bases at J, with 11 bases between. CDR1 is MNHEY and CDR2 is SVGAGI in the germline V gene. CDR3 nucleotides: TGTGCCAGCAGGTGGACAGAGGCCTACGAGCAGTACTTC. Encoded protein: CASRWTEAYEQYF.

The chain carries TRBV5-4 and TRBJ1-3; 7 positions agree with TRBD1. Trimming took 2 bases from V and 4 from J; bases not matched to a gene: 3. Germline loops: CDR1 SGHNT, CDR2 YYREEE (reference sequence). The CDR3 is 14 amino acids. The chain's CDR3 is CASSLTGAGNTIYF. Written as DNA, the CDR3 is TGTGCCAGCAGCTTAACAGGGGCGGGAAACACCATATATTTT.

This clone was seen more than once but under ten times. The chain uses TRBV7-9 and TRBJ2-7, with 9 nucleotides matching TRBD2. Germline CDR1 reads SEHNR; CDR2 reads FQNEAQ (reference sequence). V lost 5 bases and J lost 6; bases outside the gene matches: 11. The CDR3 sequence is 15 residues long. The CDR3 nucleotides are TGTGCCAGCAGCACTGTAGCGGGAGTGGGCCGCGAGCAGTACTTC. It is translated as CASSTVAGVGREQYF.

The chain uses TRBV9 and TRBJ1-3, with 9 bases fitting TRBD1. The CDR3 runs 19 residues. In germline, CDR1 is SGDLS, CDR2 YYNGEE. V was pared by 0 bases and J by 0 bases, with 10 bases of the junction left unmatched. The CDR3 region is CASSVAGQGHWDSGNTIYF. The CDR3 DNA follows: TGTGCCAGCAGCGTAGCTGGACAGGGGCATTGGGACTCTGGAAACACCATATATTTT.

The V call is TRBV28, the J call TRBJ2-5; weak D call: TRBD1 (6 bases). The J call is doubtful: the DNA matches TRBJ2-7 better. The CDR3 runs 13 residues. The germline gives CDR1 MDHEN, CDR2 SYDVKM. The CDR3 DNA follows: TGTGCCAGCAGCACAGGGAACCTCTACGAGCAGTACTTC. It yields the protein CASSTGNLYEQYF.

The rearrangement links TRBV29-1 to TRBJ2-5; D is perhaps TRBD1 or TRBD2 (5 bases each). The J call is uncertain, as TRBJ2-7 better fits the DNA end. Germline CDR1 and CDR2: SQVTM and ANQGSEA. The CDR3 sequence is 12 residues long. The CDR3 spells CSARDDSYEQYF. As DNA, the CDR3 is TGCAGCGCCCGGGACGACTCCTACGAGCAGTACTTC.

The chain's CDR3 is CASRRGSTDTQYF. The CDR3 nucleotides are TGTGCCAGCAGAAGGGGAAGCACAGATACGCAGTATTTT. The chain links TRBV6-5 to TRBJ2-3; TRBD1 is a possible D gene (5 bases). Trimming pared 6 bases from V and 0 bases from J, leaving 7 bases between. From germline, CDR1 is MNHEY and CDR2 SVGAGI. This CDR3 comprises 13 residues.

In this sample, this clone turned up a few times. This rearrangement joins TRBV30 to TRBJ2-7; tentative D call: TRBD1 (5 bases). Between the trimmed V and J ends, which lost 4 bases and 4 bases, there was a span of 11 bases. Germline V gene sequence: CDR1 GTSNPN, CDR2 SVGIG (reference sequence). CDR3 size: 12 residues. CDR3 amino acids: CAWTGKLYEQYF. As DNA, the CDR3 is TGTGCCTGGACAGGGAAGTTGTACGAGCAGTACTTC.

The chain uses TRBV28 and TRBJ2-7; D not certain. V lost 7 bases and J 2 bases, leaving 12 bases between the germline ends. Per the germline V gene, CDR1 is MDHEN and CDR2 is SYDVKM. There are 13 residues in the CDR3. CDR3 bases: TGTGCCAGCACCCCCAAACTCCCCTACGAGCAGTACTTC. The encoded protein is CASTPKLPYEQYF.

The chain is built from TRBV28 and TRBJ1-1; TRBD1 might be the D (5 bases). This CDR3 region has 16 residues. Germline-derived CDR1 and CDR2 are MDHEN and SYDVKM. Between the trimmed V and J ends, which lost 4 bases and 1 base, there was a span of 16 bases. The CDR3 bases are TGTGCCAGCAGTTCTCCGACAGCTGGGGGGAACACTGAAGCTTTCTTT. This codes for CASSSPTAGGNTEAFF. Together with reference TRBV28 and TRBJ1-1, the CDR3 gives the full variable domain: DVKVTQSSRYLVKRTGEKVFLECVQDMDHENMFWYRQDPGLGLRLIYFSYDVKMKEKGDIPEGYSVSREKKERFSLILESASTNQTSMYLCASSSPTAGGNTEAFFGQGTRLTVV.

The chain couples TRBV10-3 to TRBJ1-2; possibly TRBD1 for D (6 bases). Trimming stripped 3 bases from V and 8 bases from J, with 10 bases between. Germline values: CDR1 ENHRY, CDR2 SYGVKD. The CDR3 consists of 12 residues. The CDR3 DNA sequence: TGTGCCATCAGTGAACAGGGTGGCGGCTACACCTTC. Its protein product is CAISEQGGGYTF.

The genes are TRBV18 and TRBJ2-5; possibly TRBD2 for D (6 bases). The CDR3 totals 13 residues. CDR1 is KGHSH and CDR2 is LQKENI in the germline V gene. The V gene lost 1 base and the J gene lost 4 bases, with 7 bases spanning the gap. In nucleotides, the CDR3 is TGTGCCAGCTCACCACAGGAGGGAGAGACCCAGTACTTC. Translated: CASSPQEGETQYF. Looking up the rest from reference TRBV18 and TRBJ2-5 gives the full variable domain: NAGVMQNPRHLVRRRGQEARLRCSPMKGHSHVYWYRQLPEEGLKFMVYLQKENIIDESGMPKERFSAEFPKEGPSILRIQQVVRGDSAAYFCASSPQEGETQYFGPGTRLLVL.

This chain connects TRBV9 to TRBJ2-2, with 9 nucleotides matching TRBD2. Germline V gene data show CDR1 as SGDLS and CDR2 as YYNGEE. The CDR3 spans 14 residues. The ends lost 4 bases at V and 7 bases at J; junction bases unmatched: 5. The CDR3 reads CASSPRTSDGELFF. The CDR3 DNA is TGTGCCAGCAGCCCCCGGACTAGCGACGGGGAGCTGTTTTTT. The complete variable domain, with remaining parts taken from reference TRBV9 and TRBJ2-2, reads DSGVTQTPKHLITATGQRVTLRCSPRSGDLSVYWYQQSLDQGLQFLIQYYNGEERAKGNILERFSAQQFPDLHSELNLSSLELGDSALYFCASSPRTSDGELFFGEGSRLTVL.

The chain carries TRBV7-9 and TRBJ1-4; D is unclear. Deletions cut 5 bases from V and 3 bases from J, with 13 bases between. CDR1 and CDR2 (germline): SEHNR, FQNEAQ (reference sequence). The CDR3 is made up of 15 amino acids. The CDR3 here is CASSRVLGSNEKLFF. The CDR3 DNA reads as TGTGCCAGCAGCCGCGTGTTGGGGTCTAATGAAAAACTGTTTTTT.

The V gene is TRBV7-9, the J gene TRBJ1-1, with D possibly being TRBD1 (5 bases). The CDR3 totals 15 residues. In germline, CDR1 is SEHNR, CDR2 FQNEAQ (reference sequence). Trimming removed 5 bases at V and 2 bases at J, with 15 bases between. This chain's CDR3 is CASSLLGRLNTEAFF. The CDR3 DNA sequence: TGTGCCAGCAGCCTCCTGGGACGGTTAAACACTGAAGCTTTCTTT.

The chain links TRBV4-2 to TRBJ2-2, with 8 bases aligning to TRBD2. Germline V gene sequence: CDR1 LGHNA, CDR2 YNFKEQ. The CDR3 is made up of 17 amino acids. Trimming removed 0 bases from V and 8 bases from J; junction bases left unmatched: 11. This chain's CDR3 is CASSQEQLAAQGGELFF. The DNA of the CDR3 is TGTGCCAGCAGCCAAGAGCAACTAGCGGCCCAAGGGGGGGAGCTGTTTTTT.

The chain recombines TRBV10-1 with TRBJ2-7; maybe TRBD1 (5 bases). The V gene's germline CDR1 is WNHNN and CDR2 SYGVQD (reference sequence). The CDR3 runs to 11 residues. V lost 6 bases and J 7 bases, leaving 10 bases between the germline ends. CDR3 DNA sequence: TGCGCCAGCAGCAAATCAGGGGAGCAGTACTTC. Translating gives CASSKSGEQYF.

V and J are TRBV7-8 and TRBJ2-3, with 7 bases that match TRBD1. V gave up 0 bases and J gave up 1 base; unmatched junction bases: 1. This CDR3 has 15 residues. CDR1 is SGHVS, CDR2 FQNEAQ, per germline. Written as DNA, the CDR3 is TGTGCCAGCAGCTTAGCCGGGACAGGCACAGATACGCAGTATTTT. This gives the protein CASSLAGTGTDTQYF.

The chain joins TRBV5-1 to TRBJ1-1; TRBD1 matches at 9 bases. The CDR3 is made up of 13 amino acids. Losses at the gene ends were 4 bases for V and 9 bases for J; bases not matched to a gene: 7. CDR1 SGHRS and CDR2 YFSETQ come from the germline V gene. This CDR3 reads CASSTLQGAQAFF. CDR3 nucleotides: TGCGCCAGCAGCACGTTACAGGGGGCGCAAGCTTTCTTT.

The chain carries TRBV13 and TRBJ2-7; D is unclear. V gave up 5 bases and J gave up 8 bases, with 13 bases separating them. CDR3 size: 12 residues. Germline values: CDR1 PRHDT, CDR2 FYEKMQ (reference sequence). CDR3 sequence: CASSQSISQQYF. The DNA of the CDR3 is TGTGCCAGCAGCCAAAGCATATCGCAGCAGTACTTC.

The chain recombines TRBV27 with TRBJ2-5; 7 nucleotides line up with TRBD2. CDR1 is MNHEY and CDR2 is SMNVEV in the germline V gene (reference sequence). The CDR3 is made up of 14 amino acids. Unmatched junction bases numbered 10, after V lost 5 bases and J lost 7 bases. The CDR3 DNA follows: TGTGCCAGCAGTATGGGCAGCGGGGAAGGGACCCAGTACTTC. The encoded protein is CASSMGSGEGTQYF.

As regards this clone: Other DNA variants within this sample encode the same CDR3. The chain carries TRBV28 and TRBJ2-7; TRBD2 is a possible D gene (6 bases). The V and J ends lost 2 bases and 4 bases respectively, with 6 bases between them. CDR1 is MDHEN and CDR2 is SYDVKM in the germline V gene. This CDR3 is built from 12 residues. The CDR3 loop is CASSLGTYEQYF. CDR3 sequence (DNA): TGTGCCAGCAGTTTAGGGACTTACGAGCAGTACTTC.

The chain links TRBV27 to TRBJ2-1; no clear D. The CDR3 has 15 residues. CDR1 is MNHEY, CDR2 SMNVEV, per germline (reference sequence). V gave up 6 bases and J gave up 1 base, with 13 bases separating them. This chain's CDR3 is CASSPRTASYNEQFF. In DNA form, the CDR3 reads TGTGCCAGCAGCCCCAGGACGGCGTCCTACAATGAGCAGTTCTTC.

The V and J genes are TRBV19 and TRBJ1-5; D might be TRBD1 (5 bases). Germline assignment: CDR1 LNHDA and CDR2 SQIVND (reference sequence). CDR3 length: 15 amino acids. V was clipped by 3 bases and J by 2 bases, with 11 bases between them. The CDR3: CASSIAGQGNQPQHF. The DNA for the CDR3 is TGTGCCAGTAGTATTGCAGGGCAGGGCAATCAGCCCCAGCATTTT.

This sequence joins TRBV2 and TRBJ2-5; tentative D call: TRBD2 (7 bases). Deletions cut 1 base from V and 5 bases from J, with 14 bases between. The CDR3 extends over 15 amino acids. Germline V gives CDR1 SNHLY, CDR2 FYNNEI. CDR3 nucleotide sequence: TGTGCCAGCAGTGAAGGGGGGGCGGGAGCGGAGACCCAGTACTTC. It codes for CASSEGGAGAETQYF.

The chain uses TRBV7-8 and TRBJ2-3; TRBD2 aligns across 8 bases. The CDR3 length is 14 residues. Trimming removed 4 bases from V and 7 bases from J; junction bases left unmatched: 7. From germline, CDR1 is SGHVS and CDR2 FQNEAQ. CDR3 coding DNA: TGTGCCAGCAGCTCACCCGGACTAGCCCATACGCAGTATTTT. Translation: CASSSPGLAHTQYF.

The DNA for the CDR3 is TGTGCCAGCAGCCTAACAGGGCTCCCCTCCTACGAGCAGTACTTC. It codes for CASSLTGLPSYEQYF. V and J are TRBV27 and TRBJ2-7; the D gene is possibly TRBD1 (6 bases). Germline V gene lookup returns CDR1 MNHEY and CDR2 SMNVEV (reference sequence). Trimming pared 6 bases from V and 0 bases from J, leaving 15 bases between. The CDR3 is 15 residues long.

CDR3 loop: CASSLEGTEQYF. For the CDR3, the DNA is TGTGCCAGCAGCTTGGAAGGGACCGAGCAGTACTTC. This rearrangement joins TRBV5-4 to TRBJ2-5, with D perhaps given as TRBD1 or TRBD2 (5 bases each). The J call may not be correct, given that the DNA end is closer to TRBJ2-7. The CDR3 runs to 12 residues. The germline CDR1 and CDR2 sequences are SGHNT and YYREEE (reference sequence).